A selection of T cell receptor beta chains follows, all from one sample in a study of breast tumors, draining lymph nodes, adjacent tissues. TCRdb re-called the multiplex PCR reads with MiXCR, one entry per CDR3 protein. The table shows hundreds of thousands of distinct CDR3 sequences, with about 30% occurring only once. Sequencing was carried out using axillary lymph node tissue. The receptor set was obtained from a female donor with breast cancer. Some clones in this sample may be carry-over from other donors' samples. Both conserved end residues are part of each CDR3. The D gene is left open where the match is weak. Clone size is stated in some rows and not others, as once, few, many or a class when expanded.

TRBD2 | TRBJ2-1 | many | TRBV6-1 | CASSERASGYYNEQFF | TGTGCCAGCAGTGAAAGGGCTAGCGGGTATTACAATGAGCAGTTCTTC
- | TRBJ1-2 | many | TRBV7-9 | CASSSLPGGYTF | TGTGCCAGCAGCTCCTTGCCTGGTGGCTACACCTTC
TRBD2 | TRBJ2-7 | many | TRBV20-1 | CSARVAGAYEQYF | TGCAGTGCTAGAGTAGCGGGAGCCTACGAGCAGTACTTC
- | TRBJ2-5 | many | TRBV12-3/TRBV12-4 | CASSLMGGGQRETQYF | TGTGCCAGCAGTTTGATGGGGGGAGGACAAAGGGAGACCCAGTACTTC
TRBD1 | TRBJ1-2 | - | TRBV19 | CARTGWETGGKGGYTF | TGTGCCAGGACCGGTTGGGAGACAGGGGGCAAGGGTGGCTACACCTTC
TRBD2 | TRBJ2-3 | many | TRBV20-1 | CSAPTSGSWDTQYF | TGCAGTGCGCCGACTAGCGGGAGTTGGGATACGCAGTATTTT
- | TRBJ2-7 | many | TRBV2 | CASSARSSYEQYF | TGTGCCAGCAGTGCCAGGTCTTCCTACGAGCAGTACTTC
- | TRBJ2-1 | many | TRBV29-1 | CSVELLVSSLEQFF | TGCAGCGTTGAATTATTAGTGTCAAGCCTTGAGCAGTTCTTC
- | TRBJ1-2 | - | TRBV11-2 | CASSLDLVGVLRNYGYTF | TGTGCCAGCAGCTTAGATCTAGTGGGGGTGCTGAGGAACTATGGCTACACCTTC
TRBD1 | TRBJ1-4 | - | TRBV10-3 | CAISTGATNEKLFF | TGTGCCATCAGCACAGGGGCGACTAATGAAAAACTGTTTTTT
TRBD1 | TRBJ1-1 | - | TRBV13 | CASSFIFGGQGVGTEAFF | TGCGCCAGCAGCTTCATTTTCGGCGGACAGGGAGTGGGCACTGAAGCTTTCTTT
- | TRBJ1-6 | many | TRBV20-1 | CSASNRDNSPLHF | TGCAGTGCTAGTAACAGGGATAATTCACCCCTCCACTTT
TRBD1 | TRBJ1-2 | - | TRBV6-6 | CASSSILQGASGNYGYTF | TGTGCCAGCAGTTCGATTCTACAGGGGGCGTCGGGTAACTATGGCTACACCTTC
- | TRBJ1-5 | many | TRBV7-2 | CASSSQENQPQHF | TGTGCCAGCAGCTCACAGGAGAATCAGCCCCAGCATTTT
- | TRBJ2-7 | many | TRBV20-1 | CSARVGNYNEQYF | TGCAGTGCTAGAGTGGGGAATTACAACGAGCAGTACTTC
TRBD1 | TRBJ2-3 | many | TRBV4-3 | CASSRQGVRDTQYF | TGCGCCAGCAGCCGGCAGGGGGTACGAGATACGCAGTATTTT
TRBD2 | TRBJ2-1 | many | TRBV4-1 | CASSPGTSDNNEQFF | TGCGCCAGCAGCCCAGGGACTAGCGATAACAATGAGCAGTTCTTC
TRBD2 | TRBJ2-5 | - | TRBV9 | CASSVLAGKETQYF | TGTGCCAGCAGCGTACTAGCGGGTAAAGAGACCCAGTACTTC
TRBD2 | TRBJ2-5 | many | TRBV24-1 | CATSKRTSGQETQYF | TGTGCCACCAGCAAGAGGACTAGCGGCCAAGAGACCCAGTACTTC
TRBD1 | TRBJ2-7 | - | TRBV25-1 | CASTGTGAEEQYF | TGTGCCAGCACCGGGACAGGGGCTGAGGAGCAGTACTTC
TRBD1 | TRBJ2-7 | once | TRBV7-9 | CASSFGQQGVSYEQYF | TGTGCCAGCAGCTTTGGTCAGCAGGGGGTCTCCTACGAGCAGTACTTC
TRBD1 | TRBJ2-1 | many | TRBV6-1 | CASSEGQGGFNEQFF | TGTGCCAGCAGTGAAGGACAGGGTGGATTCAATGAGCAGTTCTTC
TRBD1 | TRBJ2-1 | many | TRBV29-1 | CSVEEWSGGHEQFF | TGCAGCGTTGAAGAGTGGTCAGGGGGCCATGAGCAGTTCTTC
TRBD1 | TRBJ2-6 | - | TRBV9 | CASSVVSGQRFSAANVLTF | TGTGCCAGCAGCGTAGTATCGGGACAGCGGTTCTCCGCGGCCAACGTCCTGACTTTC
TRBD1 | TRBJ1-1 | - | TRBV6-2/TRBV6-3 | CASSDRGPEAFF | TGTGCCAGCAGTGACAGGGGTCCTGAAGCTTTCTTT
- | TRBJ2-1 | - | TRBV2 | CAGTNRMAPSGYNEQFF | TGTGCCGGCACAAACAGGATGGCGCCATCCGGGTACAATGAGCAGTTCTTC
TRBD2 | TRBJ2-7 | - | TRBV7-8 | CASSFPAGGREQYF | TGTGCCAGCAGCTTCCCAGCGGGAGGTCGCGAGCAGTACTTC
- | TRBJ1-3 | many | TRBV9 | CASSATGSSGNTIYF | TGTGCCAGCAGCGCGACAGGTAGCTCTGGAAACACCATATATTTT
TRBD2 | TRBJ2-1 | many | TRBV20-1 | CSAALAGVRDEQFF | TGCAGTGCTGCGTTAGCGGGAGTGAGGGATGAGCAGTTCTTC
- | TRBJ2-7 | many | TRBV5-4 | CASSSQHPLAYEQYF | TGTGCCAGCAGCTCCCAGCACCCACTCGCCTACGAGCAGTACTTC
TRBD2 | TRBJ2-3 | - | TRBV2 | CASRAPTSGSNEQYF | TGTGCCAGCAGGGCTCCGACTAGCGGGAGTAATGAGCAGTATTTT
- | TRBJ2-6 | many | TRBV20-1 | CSARPTGRSSGANVLTF | TGCAGTGCTAGACCCACCGGAAGGAGCTCTGGGGCCAACGTCCTGACTTTC
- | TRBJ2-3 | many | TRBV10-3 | CAINPGSSTATQYF | TGTGCCATCAACCCCGGGTCTAGCACAGCTACGCAGTATTTT
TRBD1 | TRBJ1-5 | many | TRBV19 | CASSRGGSNQPQHF | TGTGCCAGTAGCAGGGGGGGTAGCAATCAGCCCCAGCATTTT
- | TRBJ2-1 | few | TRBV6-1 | CASRTNPQSYNEQFF | TGTGCCAGCCGGACTAATCCTCAATCCTACAATGAGCAGTTCTTC
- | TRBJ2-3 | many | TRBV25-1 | CASSEQGYTDTQYF | TGTGCCAGCAGTGAACAGGGCTACACAGATACGCAGTATTTT
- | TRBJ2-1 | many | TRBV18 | CASSPQRGSNEQFF | TGTGCCAGCTCACCGCAGAGGGGCTCAAATGAGCAGTTCTTC
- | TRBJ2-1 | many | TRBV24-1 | CATSDQGPYNEQFF | TGTGCCACCAGTGACCAGGGACCTTACAATGAGCAGTTCTTC